A single sample is the source of the 22 T cell receptor beta chains below, sequenced in a study of CD8+ T cells in alopecia areata. TCR sequencing used cDNA made by reverse transcription of extracted RNA. Only in-frame clones appear in the TCRdb table, and some are missing; sequencing was by immunoSEQ multiplex PCR. The table includes under 250,000 clones, 50% to 70% detected once. The source was CD4+ T cells sorted from blood, collected at week 0. These receptors were obtained from a human donor with alopecia areata.

As for this clone: The germline gene is not matched at one end of the junction; a read error may be the cause. The chain combines TRBV30 with TRBJ1-5; tentatively, D is TRBD1 (5 bases). The CDR3 has 15 residues. Per the germline V gene, CDR1 is GTSNPN and CDR2 is SVGIG (reference sequence). CDR3 residues: CACSAGPYSNQPQHF. The CDR3 nucleotides read TGTGCCTGTAGTGCAGGGCCTTATAGCAATCAGCCCCAGCATTTT.

The rearrangement links TRBV29-1 to TRBJ2-5, with a weak D call TRBD1 (6 bases). CDR1 is SQVTM, CDR2 ANQGSEA, per germline. The CDR3 covers 12 residues. The V gene lost 3 bases and the J gene lost 4 bases, with 9 bases spanning the gap. The CDR3 loop is CSVETGGETQYF. The CDR3 DNA reads TGCAGCGTTGAGACAGGCGGAGAGACCCAGTACTTC.

V usage is TRBV7-2 and J usage is TRBJ1-5; no definite D call. This CDR3 region has 16 residues. V gave up 2 bases and J gave up 0 bases, with 11 bases separating them. Germline CDR1 is SGHTA and CDR2 is FQGNSA. The CDR3, as DNA: TGTGCCAGCAGCTTATTTAGGGCTAATAGCAATCAGCCCCAGCATTTT. Its translation is CASSLFRANSNQPQHF.

The chain is built from TRBV11-2 and TRBJ1-1, with TRBD1 matching over 8 bases. V gave up 6 bases and J gave up 8 bases; unmatched junction bases: 5. CDR1 and CDR2 (germline): SGHAT, FQNNGV. This CDR3 comprises 12 residues. In DNA form, the CDR3 reads TGTGCCAGCAGTCGAAACAGGGGGGAAGCTTTCTTT. Protein sequence: CASSRNRGEAFF.

This rearrangement joins TRBV6-5 to TRBJ1-2; 8 bases agree with TRBD1. V was clipped by 2 bases and J by 5 bases; unmatched bases: 10. From germline, CDR1 is MNHEY and CDR2 SVGAGI. The CDR3 length is 16 residues. The CDR3 nucleotides are TGTGCCAGCAGTTACATCGGGACAGGAAAAGGGTATGGCTACACCTTC. It codes for CASSYIGTGKGYGYTF.

The genes are TRBV6-6 and TRBJ2-1, with D possibly matching TRBD2 (5 bases). This CDR3 spans 12 amino acids. Germline V gives CDR1 MNHNY, CDR2 SVGAGI (reference sequence). The V gene lost 5 bases and the J gene lost 3 bases, with 5 bases spanning the gap. For the CDR3, the DNA is TGTGCCAGCAGTCGGGGCTACAATGAGCAGTTCTTC. It codes for CASSRGYNEQFF.

The rearrangement joins TRBV29-1 to TRBJ1-2; 8 bases map to TRBD1. The CDR3 length is 11 residues. Unmatched junction bases numbered 6, after V lost 7 bases and J lost 8 bases. Germline CDR1 is SQVTM and CDR2 is ANQGSEA. CDR3 loop: CSAGTGAGYTF. CDR3 nucleotide sequence: TGCAGCGCTGGGACAGGCGCCGGCTACACCTTC.

This clone was seen a few times. The chain uses TRBV6-5 and TRBJ2-1; D possibly corresponds to TRBD2 (6 bases). The CDR3 contains 15 residues. With 1 base removed from V and 7 bases from J, the gap between germline ends came to 14 bases. Germline V lookup: CDR1 MNHEY, CDR2 SVGAGI. The CDR3 loop reads CASSYLGGVKNEQFF. In nucleotides, the CDR3 is TGTGCCAGCAGTTACTTGGGGGGAGTGAAGAATGAGCAGTTCTTC.

The chain employs TRBV5-4 and TRBJ1-1; maybe TRBD1 (5 bases). From germline, CDR1 is SGHNT and CDR2 YYREEE (reference sequence). The CDR3 totals 14 residues. The V end was cut by 1 base, the J end by 1 base, with 8 bases between. The DNA of the CDR3 is TGTGCCAGCAGCTTGCGGCAGGGGAACACTGAAGCTTTCTTT. Translating it yields CASSLRQGNTEAFF.

The sample holds one count of this clone. The chain recombines TRBV27 with TRBJ1-2; 8 positions match TRBD1. The CDR3 covers 12 residues. The junction had 3 bases not matched to a gene; V was cut back by 5 bases and J by 7 bases. Germline V gene lookup returns CDR1 MNHEY and CDR2 SMNVEV (reference sequence). In DNA form, the CDR3 reads TGTGCCAGCAGTGCGACAGGGGCTGGCTACACCTTC. Translated, it gives CASSATGAGYTF.

This clone was recorded a few times. The rearrangement joins TRBV5-1 to TRBJ2-7; 8 bases are a match to TRBD1. CDR3 length equals 19 residues. Germline V CDR1 and CDR2: SGHRS, YFSETQ. The V gene end was trimmed by 6 bases and the J gene end by 4 bases; junction bases not matched to a gene: 24. The chain's CDR3 is CASTPTPTGAMKGLYEQYF. The CDR3 nucleotides read TGCGCCAGCACCCCGACCCCGACAGGGGCTATGAAGGGCCTATACGAGCAGTACTTC. The complete variable domain, with remaining parts taken from reference TRBV5-1 and TRBJ2-7, reads KAGVTQTPRYLIKTRGQQVTLSCSPISGHRSVSWYQQTPGQGLQFLFEYFSETQRNKGNFPGRFSGRQFSNSRSEMNVSTLELGDSALYLCASTPTPTGAMKGLYEQYFGPGTRLTVT.

The V gene is TRBV5-1, the J gene TRBJ2-7, with 8 bases aligning to TRBD1. Germline V gene lookup returns CDR1 SGHRS and CDR2 YFSETQ. This CDR3 has 14 residues. V lost 4 bases, J lost 5 bases, and 8 bases stayed unmatched. The DNA for the CDR3 is TGCGCCAGCAGCCCCGGACAGGGTGGTAACGAGCAGTACTTC. It yields the protein CASSPGQGGNEQYF.

V gene TRBV5-1 combines with J gene TRBJ2-7; TRBD1 aligns across 7 bases. From germline, CDR1 is SGHRS and CDR2 YFSETQ. The V and J ends lost 7 bases and 7 bases, in that order; junction bases with no gene match: 14. This CDR3 region has 14 residues. CDR3 in DNA: TGCGCCAGCGCCACCTTACAGGGGACGGCGGAGCAGTACTTC. Amino acids: CASATLQGTAEQYF.

The J gene is TRBJ1-2, the V gene TRBV9; D remains ambiguous. The germline gives CDR1 SGDLS, CDR2 YYNGEE. This CDR3 comprises 12 residues. V lost 1 base and J lost 8, with 9 bases in between. The CDR3 coding sequence is TGTGCCAGCAGCGTATCCGGGGTCGGCTACACCTTC. Encoded protein: CASSVSGVGYTF.

The chain combines TRBV30 with TRBJ1-4, with 7 bases identical to TRBD1. The trim removed 3 bases at V and 10 bases at J, leaving 2 bases unmatched. Per germline, CDR1 GTSNPN and CDR2 SVGIG (reference sequence). The CDR3 contains 11 residues. The CDR3, as DNA: TGTGCCTGGAGAGGGGGCGGAAAACTGTTTTTT. It yields the protein CAWRGGGKLFF. Full variable domain (missing parts from reference TRBV30 and TRBJ1-4): SQTIHQWPATLVQPVGSPLSLECTVEGTSNPNLYWYRQAAGRGLQLLFYSVGIGQISSEVPQNLSASRPQDRQFILSSKKLLLSDSGFYLCAWRGGGKLFFGSGTQLSVL.

The chain has TRBV28 and TRBJ2-2, with D hard to call. This CDR3 is built from 12 residues. Germline loops: CDR1 MDHEN, CDR2 SYDVKM. V gave up 4 bases and J gave up 6 bases, with 6 bases separating them. The CDR3: CASSSPPGELFF. The CDR3 bases are TGTGCCAGCAGTTCCCCGCCCGGGGAGCTGTTTTTT. Complete variable domain (other parts from reference TRBV28 and TRBJ2-2): DVKVTQSSRYLVKRTGEKVFLECVQDMDHENMFWYRQDPGLGLRLIYFSYDVKMKEKGDIPEGYSVSREKKERFSLILESASTNQTSMYLCASSSPPGELFFGEGSRLTVL.

The rearrangement joins TRBV5-4 to TRBJ1-2; D remains unclear. There are 12 residues in the CDR3. Germline CDR1 and CDR2: SGHNT and YYREEE (reference sequence). Trimming cost V 1 base and J 8 bases, with 9 bases left between them. CDR3 coding DNA: TGTGCCAGCAGCTTGACGCGGGAAGGCTACACCTTC. Encoded protein: CASSLTREGYTF. Complete variable domain (other parts from reference TRBV5-4 and TRBJ1-2): ETGVTQSPTHLIKTRGQQVTLRCSSQSGHNTVSWYQQALGQGPQFIFQYYREEENGRGNFPPRFSGLQFPNYSSELNVNALELDDSALYLCASSLTREGYTFGSGTRLTVV.

This clone was seen more than once but under ten times. This chain joins TRBV12-5 and TRBJ1-1, with D possibly TRBD1 on 5 matching bases. The V gene lost 4 bases and the J gene lost 8 bases, with 20 bases spanning the gap. The CDR3 contains 15 residues. CDR1 is LGHNT and CDR2 is FRNRAP in the germline V gene. The CDR3 nucleotides are TGTGCTAGTGGTTCCCCGGGACCCCAACGGGTAGAAGCTTTCTTT. Amino acids: CASGSPGPQRVEAFF.

In the case of this clone: The sample has other DNA sequences that encode this CDR3 too. The V gene is TRBV7-9, the J gene TRBJ2-2; no reliable D call. The CDR3 loop spans 14 amino acids. With 1 base removed from V and 0 bases from J, the gap between germline ends came to 3 bases. CDR1 SEHNR and CDR2 FQNEAQ come from the germline V gene (reference sequence). CDR3 sequence: CASSLGTNTGELFF. The CDR3 coding sequence is TGTGCCAGCAGCTTAGGGACGAACACCGGGGAGCTGTTTTTT. The variable domain in full, with the rest retrieved from reference TRBV7-9 and TRBJ2-2, is DTGVSQNPRHKITKRGQNVTFRCDPISEHNRLYWYRQTLGQGPEFLTYFQNEAQLEKSRLLSDRFSAERPKGSFSTLEIQRTEQGDSAMYLCASSLGTNTGELFFGEGSRLTVL.

The genes are TRBV27 and TRBJ2-1; D not certain. The CDR3 totals 14 residues. V was pared by 6 bases and J by 8 bases, with 17 bases between. Germline V CDR1 and CDR2: MNHEY, SMNVEV (reference sequence). The CDR3 is CASSSLGSPHEQFF. As DNA, the CDR3 is TGTGCCAGCAGCTCCCTCGGCAGCCCCCATGAGCAGTTCTTC.

V gene TRBV27 combines with J gene TRBJ1-6, with D possibly being TRBD1 (5 bases). The CDR3 covers 12 residues. CDR1 and CDR2 (germline): MNHEY, SMNVEV (reference sequence). V dropped 7 bases and J dropped 10 bases, with 11 bases sitting between them. The CDR3 loop is CASTSPGSPLHF. CDR3 sequence (DNA): TGTGCCAGCACCTCCCCAGGGTCACCCCTCCACTTT.

A note on this clone: Compared with germline, one end of the junction differs, possibly owing to a read error. J is TRBJ2-7 and V is TRBV7-7; D may be TRBD1 (6 bases). CDR1 is SSHAT and CDR2 is FNYEAQ in the germline V gene (reference sequence). CDR3 length equals 13 residues. The CDR3 DNA follows: TGTGCTAGCAGCTTTGCGACAGGTTACGAGCAGTACTTC. Protein sequence: CASSFATGYEQYF.